One and the same sample provided the 5 T cell receptor beta chains below, sequenced in a study of cytotoxic CD8 clonotypes in ibrutinib-treated CLL listed by TCRdb under 2021. Preparation of the library involved the immunoSEQ multiplex PCR assay. TCRdb provides this immuneACCESS table in a form limited to in-frame rearrangements. Some clones are lacking; in checked studies, under half of them reflect an unresolved V gene, and why the rest are absent is not known. For this sample the table gives roughly 56,000 clones, of which roughly 70% were detected only once. Around two fifths of the sample belongs to the ten largest clones. What this sample's time point label stands for: 12 months on ibrutinib. Sequences were derived from PBMCs, sampled after 12 months of ibrutinib treatment. All receptors derive from a human donor with chronic lymphocytic leukemia.

The chain joins TRBV27 to TRBJ1-2; no clear D gene. Deletions cut 3 bases from V and 5 bases from J, with 7 bases between. CDR3 length: 12 residues. Germline V gene data show CDR1 as MNHEY and CDR2 as SMNVEV (reference sequence). The CDR3 nucleotides read TGTGCCAGCAGTTTGAGAGGATATGGCTACACCTTC. Protein product: CASSLRGYGYTF.

V and J are TRBV30 and TRBJ1-2; the D gene is possibly TRBD1 (6 bases). The CDR3 is made up of 16 amino acids. Between the trimmed V and J ends, which lost 0 bases and 2 bases, there was a span of 16 bases. Germline V lookup: CDR1 GTSNPN, CDR2 SVGIG (reference sequence). CDR3 DNA: TGTGCCTGGAGTGTACTCGCGTGGCAGGGGAACTATGGCTACACCTTC. Translation: CAWSVLAWQGNYGYTF.

This clone was seen more than once but under ten times. The CDR3 DNA is TGTGCCAGCAGCCGGGAGAGGGGCGGGGAGCTGTTTTTT. The encoded protein is CASSRERGGELFF. V and J are TRBV11-3 and TRBJ2-2, with D possibly being TRBD2 (6 bases). Trimming removed 5 bases at V and 7 bases at J, with 11 bases between. Per the germline V gene, CDR1 is SGHNT and CDR2 is YENEEA. The CDR3 totals 13 residues. Full variable domain (outside the CDR3, taken from reference TRBV11-3 and TRBJ2-2): EAGVVQSPRYKIIEKKQPVAFWCNPISGHNTLYWYLQNLGQGPELLIRYENEEAVDDSQLPKDRFSAERLKGVDSTLKIQPAELGDSAVYLCASSRERGGELFFGEGSRLTVL.

The genes are TRBV9 and TRBJ2-3; D is possibly TRBD2 (5 bases). The CDR3 consists of 14 residues. The V gene's germline CDR1 is SGDLS and CDR2 YYNGEE. Trimming took off 4 bases at V and 2 bases at J, with 11 bases between the two ends. The CDR3: CASSPRGDTDTQYF. CDR3 in DNA: TGTGCCAGCAGCCCCCGGGGAGACACAGATACGCAGTATTTT. The entire variable domain, with the rest obtained from reference TRBV9 and TRBJ2-3, is as follows: DSGVTQTPKHLITATGQRVTLRCSPRSGDLSVYWYQQSLDQGLQFLIQYYNGEERAKGNILERFSAQQFPDLHSELNLSSLELGDSALYFCASSPRGDTDTQYFGPGTRLTVL.

The V call is TRBV4-1, the J call TRBJ2-2; 8 bases map to TRBD1. The V segment lost 4 bases and the J segment 5 bases; nucleotides outside the gene matches: 6. The CDR3 is 15 residues long. Germline loops: CDR1 MGHRA, CDR2 YSYEKL. The CDR3 here is CASSRGTGDTGELFF. The CDR3, as DNA: TGCGCCAGCAGCCGAGGGACAGGAGATACCGGGGAGCTGTTTTTT.